The entry below gives a single T cell receptor beta chain sequence along with its context. No antigen is known for it. The sample originates from a study of T cells after yellow fever vaccination. Study results and caveats: After the booster, approximately 96% of CD4 and approximately 90% of CD8 primary-response clones were re-detected. When the response was secondary, it was weaker but reached its peak faster, day 5 versus 15.

TCRdb itself ran the 5' RACE reads through MiXCR, one entry per CDR3 protein. The sample holds tens of thousands of distinct CDR3 sequences, 7.3% seen once. Germline loops: CDR1 SGHTA, CDR2 FQGTGA. V was clipped by 2 bases and J by 6 bases, with 17 bases between them. The CDR3 length is 16 residues. The sequence came from a man younger than 30 who received the YFV17D yellow fever vaccine. V usage is TRBV7-3 and J usage is TRBJ1-5; the D gene is possibly TRBD1 (6 bases). This material consisted of CD8+ T cells sorted from PBMCs, taken more than 8 days after the first yellow fever vaccination. CDR3 residues: CASSLGSTGLSQPQHF. In nucleotides, the CDR3 is TGTGCCAGCAGCTTAGGCAGCACAGGGCTGAGTCAGCCCCAGCATTTT.